This T cell receptor beta chain comes out of a study of blood T cell repertoires in COVID-19. About the research overall: Researchers got acute and convalescent COVID-19 samples from the United States, Italy and Spain.

This clone was detected only a few times. The germline gives CDR1 SGHRS, CDR2 YFSETQ. V dropped 1 base and J dropped 3 bases, with 19 bases sitting between them. CDR3 length: 17 residues. Under the authors' procedure: Quantification of nucleated cells was approximated via reference gene primer amplification. The protocol was immunoSEQ multiplex PCR, while the TCRdb copy is restricted to in-frame clones and leaves out a portion. V and J calls and clone size are given by that table; D and trimming were obtained from the DNA. This sample has about 190,000 clones, with nearly 90% found just once. The chain combines TRBV5-1 with TRBJ2-5, with D possibly TRBD2 on 6 matching bases. The sample comprised peripheral blood. The clonotype originates from a woman between 35 and 50 years old who had recovered from COVID-19. The CDR3 bases are TGCGCCAGCAGCTTGTCCCCACTCGGGGGTGGCGAAGAGACCCAGTACTTC. This codes for CASSLSPLGGGEETQYF.